Sequencing of this TCR beta chain was carried out in a study of shared clonotypes between healthy human individuals. The method was immunoSEQ multiplex PCR; TCRdb's version includes in-frame clones alone and lacks a portion of them. The table has 900,000 to 1,200,000 clones, more than 75% seen once. In regard to this clone: No antigen is known for it.

The CDR3 spans 15 residues. Germline CDR1 reads MRHNA; CDR2 reads SNTAGT. Trimming took off 6 bases at V and 5 bases at J, with 20 bases between the two ends. General study findings and limits: Some naive CD4 clonotypes, around 5%, turned up in common across four donors.

V and J are TRBV6-4 and TRBJ2-7, with D unresolved. The TCR originated in a man younger than 30 in good health. Some clones in this sample may be carry-over from other donors' samples. The sample comprised memory CD4+ T cells from PBMCs. Subset in this sample: CD45RA-negative fraction. The CDR3 nucleotides read TGTGCCAGCAGGTCCGATTATGTGTTTTCCCACGAGCAGTACTTC. Amino acid sequence: CASRSDYVFSHEQYF.